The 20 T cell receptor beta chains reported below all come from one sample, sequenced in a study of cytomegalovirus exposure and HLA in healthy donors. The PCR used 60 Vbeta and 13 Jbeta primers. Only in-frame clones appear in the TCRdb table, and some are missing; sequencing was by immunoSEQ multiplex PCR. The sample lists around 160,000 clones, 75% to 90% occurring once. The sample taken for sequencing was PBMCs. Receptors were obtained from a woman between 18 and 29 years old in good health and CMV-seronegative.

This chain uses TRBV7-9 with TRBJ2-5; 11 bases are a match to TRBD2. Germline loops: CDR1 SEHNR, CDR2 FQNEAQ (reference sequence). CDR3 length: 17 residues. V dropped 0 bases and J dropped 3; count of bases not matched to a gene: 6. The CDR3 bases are TGTGCCAGCAGCTTAGCAGGGGCTAGCGGGGGGAAAGAGACCCAGTACTTC. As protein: CASSLAGASGGKETQYF. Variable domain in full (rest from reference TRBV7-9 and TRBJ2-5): DTGVSQNPRHKITKRGQNVTFRCDPISEHNRLYWYRQTLGQGPEFLTYFQNEAQLEKSRLLSDRFSAERPKGSFSTLEIQRTEQGDSAMYLCASSLAGASGGKETQYFGPGTRLLVL.

CDR3 region: CASSQADRVGTEAFF. The DNA of the CDR3 is TGCGCCAGCAGCCAAGCTGACAGGGTGGGGACTGAAGCTTTCTTT. The rearrangement links TRBV4-1 to TRBJ1-1; 7 bases are a match to TRBD1. Per the germline V gene, CDR1 is MGHRA and CDR2 is YSYEKL. The CDR3 is 15 amino acids. J was trimmed by 5 bases and V by 1 base; bases with no gene match: 7.

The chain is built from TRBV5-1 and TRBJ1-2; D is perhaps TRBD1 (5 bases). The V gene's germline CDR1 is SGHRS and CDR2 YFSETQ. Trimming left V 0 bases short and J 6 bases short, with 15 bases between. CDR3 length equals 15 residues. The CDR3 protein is CASSLEAGGSNGYTF. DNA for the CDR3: TGCGCCAGCAGCTTGGAGGCCGGGGGATCTAATGGCTACACCTTC. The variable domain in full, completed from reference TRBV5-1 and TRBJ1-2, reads KAGVTQTPRYLIKTRGQQVTLSCSPISGHRSVSWYQQTPGQGLQFLFEYFSETQRNKGNFPGRFSGRQFSNSRSEMNVSTLELGDSALYLCASSLEAGGSNGYTFGSGTRLTVV.

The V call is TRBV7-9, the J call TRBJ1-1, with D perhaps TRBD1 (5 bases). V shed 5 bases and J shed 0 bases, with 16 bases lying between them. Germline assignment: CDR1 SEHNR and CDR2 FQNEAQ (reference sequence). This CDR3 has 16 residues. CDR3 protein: CASSLTAGRLNTEAFF. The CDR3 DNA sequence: TGTGCCAGCAGCCTGACGGCAGGGAGGTTGAACACTGAAGCTTTCTTT. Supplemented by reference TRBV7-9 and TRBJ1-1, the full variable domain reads DTGVSQNPRHKITKRGQNVTFRCDPISEHNRLYWYRQTLGQGPEFLTYFQNEAQLEKSRLLSDRFSAERPKGSFSTLEIQRTEQGDSAMYLCASSLTAGRLNTEAFFGQGTRLTVV.

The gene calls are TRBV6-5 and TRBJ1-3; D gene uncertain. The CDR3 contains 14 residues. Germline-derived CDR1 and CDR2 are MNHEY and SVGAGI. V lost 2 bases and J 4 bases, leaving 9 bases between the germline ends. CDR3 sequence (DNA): TGTGCCAGCAGTTACGGAGGGCGCGGAAACACCATATATTTT. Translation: CASSYGGRGNTIYF.

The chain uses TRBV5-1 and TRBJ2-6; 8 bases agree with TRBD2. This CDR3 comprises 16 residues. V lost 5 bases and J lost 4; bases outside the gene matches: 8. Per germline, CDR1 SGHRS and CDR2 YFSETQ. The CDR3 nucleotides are TGCGCCAGCAGTCGGGGGGGGGAGTCAGGGGCCAACGTCCTGACTTTC. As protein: CASSRGGESGANVLTF.

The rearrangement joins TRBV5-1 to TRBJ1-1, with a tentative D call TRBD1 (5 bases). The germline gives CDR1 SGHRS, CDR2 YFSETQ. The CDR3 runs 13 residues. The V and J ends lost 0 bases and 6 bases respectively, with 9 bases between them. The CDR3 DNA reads TGCGCCAGCAGCTTGGTAGGACACCCTGAAGCTTTCTTT. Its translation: CASSLVGHPEAFF. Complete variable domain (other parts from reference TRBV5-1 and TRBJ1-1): KAGVTQTPRYLIKTRGQQVTLSCSPISGHRSVSWYQQTPGQGLQFLFEYFSETQRNKGNFPGRFSGRQFSNSRSEMNVSTLELGDSALYLCASSLVGHPEAFFGQGTRLTVV.

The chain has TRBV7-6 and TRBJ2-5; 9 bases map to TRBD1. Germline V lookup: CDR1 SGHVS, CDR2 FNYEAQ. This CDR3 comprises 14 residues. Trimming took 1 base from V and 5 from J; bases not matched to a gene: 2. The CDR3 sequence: CASSLDRGQETQYF. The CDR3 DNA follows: TGTGCCAGCAGCTTAGACAGGGGGCAGGAGACCCAGTACTTC.

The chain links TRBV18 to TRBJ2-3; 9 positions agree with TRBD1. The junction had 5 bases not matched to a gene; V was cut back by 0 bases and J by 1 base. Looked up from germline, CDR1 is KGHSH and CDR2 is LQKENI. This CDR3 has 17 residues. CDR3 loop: CASSPPTGGGGTDTQYF. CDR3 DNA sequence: TGTGCCAGCTCACCACCGACAGGGGGTGGGGGCACAGATACGCAGTATTTT.

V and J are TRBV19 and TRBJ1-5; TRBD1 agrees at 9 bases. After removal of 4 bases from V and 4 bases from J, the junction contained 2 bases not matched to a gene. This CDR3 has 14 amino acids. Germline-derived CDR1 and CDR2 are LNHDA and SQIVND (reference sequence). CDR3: CASSTGQGNQPQHF. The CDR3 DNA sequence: TGTGCCAGTAGTACCGGACAGGGGAATCAGCCCCAGCATTTT.

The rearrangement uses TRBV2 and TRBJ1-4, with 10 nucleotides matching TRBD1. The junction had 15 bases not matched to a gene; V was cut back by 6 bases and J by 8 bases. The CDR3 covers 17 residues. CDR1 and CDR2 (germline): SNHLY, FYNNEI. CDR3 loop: CASSDRGRKVFGEKLFF. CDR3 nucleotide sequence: TGTGCCAGCAGCGACAGGGGGCGGAAAGTATTCGGGGAAAAACTGTTTTTT.

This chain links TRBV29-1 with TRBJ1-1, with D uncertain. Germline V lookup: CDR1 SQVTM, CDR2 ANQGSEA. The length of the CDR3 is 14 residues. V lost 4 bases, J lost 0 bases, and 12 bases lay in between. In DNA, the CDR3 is TGCAGCGTTGTTCGGGAGACTATGAACACTGAAGCTTTCTTT. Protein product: CSVVRETMNTEAFF.

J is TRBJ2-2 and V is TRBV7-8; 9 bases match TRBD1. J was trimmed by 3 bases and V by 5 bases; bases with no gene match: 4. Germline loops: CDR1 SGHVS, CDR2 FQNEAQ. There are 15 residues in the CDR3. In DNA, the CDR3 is TGTGCCAGCAGCGTACGGGACAGGGACACCGGGGAGCTGTTTTTT. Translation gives CASSVRDRDTGELFF.

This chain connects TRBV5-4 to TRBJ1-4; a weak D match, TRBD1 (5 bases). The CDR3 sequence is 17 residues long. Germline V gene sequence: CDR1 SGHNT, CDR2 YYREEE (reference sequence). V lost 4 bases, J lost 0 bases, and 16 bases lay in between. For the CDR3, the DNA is TGTGCCAGCAGCCTGGGGGGGGTTGGCGCAACTAATGAAAAACTGTTTTTT. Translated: CASSLGGVGATNEKLFF.

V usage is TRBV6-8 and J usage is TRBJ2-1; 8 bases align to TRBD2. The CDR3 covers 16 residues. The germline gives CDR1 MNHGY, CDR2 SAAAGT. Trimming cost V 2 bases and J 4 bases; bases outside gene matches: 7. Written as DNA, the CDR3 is TGTGCCAGCAGTTACCTACCGGCGGGGGGATACAATGAGCAGTTCTTC. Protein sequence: CASSYLPAGGYNEQFF.

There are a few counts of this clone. As DNA, the CDR3 is TGTGCCAGTAAATTAACGAGTTCAAACTCCTACGAGCAGTACTTC. Amino acids: CASKLTSSNSYEQYF. The chain uses TRBV6-5 and TRBJ2-7; no clear D gene. The germline V gene encodes CDR1 MNHEY and CDR2 SVGAGI. CDR3 length: 15 amino acids. Trimming left V 9 bases short and J 0 bases short, with 18 bases between.

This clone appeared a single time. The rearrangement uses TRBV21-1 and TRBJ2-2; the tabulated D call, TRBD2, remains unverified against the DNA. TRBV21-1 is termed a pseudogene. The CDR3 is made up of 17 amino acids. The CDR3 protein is CASSKERGSLDTGELFF. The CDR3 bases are TGTGCCAGCAGCAAAGAAAGAGGGTCGTTGGACACCGGGGAGCTGTTTTTT.

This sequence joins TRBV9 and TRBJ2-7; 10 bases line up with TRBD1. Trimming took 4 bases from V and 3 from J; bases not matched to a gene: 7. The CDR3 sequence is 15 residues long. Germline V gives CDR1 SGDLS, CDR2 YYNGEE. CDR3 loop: CASSTAGQGNYEQYF. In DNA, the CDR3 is TGTGCCAGCAGCACAGCGGGACAGGGGAACTACGAGCAGTACTTC.

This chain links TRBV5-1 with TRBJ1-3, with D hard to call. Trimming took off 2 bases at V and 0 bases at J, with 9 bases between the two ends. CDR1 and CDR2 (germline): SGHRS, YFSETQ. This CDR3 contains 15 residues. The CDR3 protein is CASSFSVSSGNTIYF. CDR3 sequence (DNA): TGCGCCAGCAGCTTCTCGGTGAGCTCTGGAAACACCATATATTTT. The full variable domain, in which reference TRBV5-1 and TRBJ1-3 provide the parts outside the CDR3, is KAGVTQTPRYLIKTRGQQVTLSCSPISGHRSVSWYQQTPGQGLQFLFEYFSETQRNKGNFPGRFSGRQFSNSRSEMNVSTLELGDSALYLCASSFSVSSGNTIYFGEGSWLTVV.

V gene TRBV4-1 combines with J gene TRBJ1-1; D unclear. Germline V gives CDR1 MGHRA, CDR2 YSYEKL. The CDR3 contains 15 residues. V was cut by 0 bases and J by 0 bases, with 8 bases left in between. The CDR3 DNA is TGCGCCAGCAGCCAAGAGCCAGTCGTGAACACTGAAGCTTTCTTT. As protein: CASSQEPVVNTEAFF.